These 7 T cell receptor beta chains originate from one sample sequenced in a study of CD8+ T cells in alopecia areata (dated by TCRdb to the late 2010s). Cells from pooled mouse cutaneous lymph nodes were stained for CD4, CD8alpha, NKG2D, NKG2ACE and other markers and then sorted on a BD Influx. Library preparation used the immunoSEQ multiplex PCR assay. RNA was extracted from all samples and reverse transcribed into cDNA as template for TCR sequencing. TCRdb obtained this table from immuneACCESS and retained in-frame rearrangements with V and J assigned. These tables miss some clones; where compared with another copy, unresolved V genes account for less than half of the shortfall, and the remainder is unexplained. Across this sample, 200,000 to 300,000 clones were tabulated and none appeared just once. The ten largest make up less than 1.5% of the sample. The source material was CD4+ T cells sorted from a lymph node. All receptors come from a C3H/HeJ mouse with alopecia areata. The mouse line in question has MHC haplotype H2-k.

This clone has a handful of counts. The gene names given are mouse names. The read terminates 4 residues ahead of where the CDR3 ends, so the germline J gene completes it. V is TRBV5 and J is TRBJ2-2; D perhaps matches TRBD1 (5 bases). There are 14 residues in the CDR3. Germline values: CDR1 LGHNA, CDR2 YNLKQL (reference sequence). V lost 2 bases and J 1 base, leaving 5 bases between the germline ends. CDR3 in amino acids: CASSQRGNTGQLYF. Partial CDR3 DNA: TGTGCCAGCAGCCAAAGGGGAAACACCGGG.

This clone has a handful of counts. Gene names are mouse gene names. The sequenced CDR3 bases are TGTGCCAGCAGCCCCCCCTCCGGGACAGGGGGCTAT. It yields the protein CASSPPSGTGGY. The whole CDR3 reads CASSPPSGTGGYEQYF. The V call is TRBV13-1, the J call TRBJ2-7; 11 nucleotides line up with TRBD1. The sequence runs out 4 residues before the end of the CDR3; the remainder is reconstructed from the germline J gene. Germline-derived CDR1 and CDR2 are NSHNY and SYGAGN. This CDR3 has 16 amino acids. V shed 5 bases and J 3 bases; nucleotides not matched to a gene: 10.

This clone appeared many times. The gene symbols are mouse symbols. The read ends 4 residues shy of where the CDR3 ends; the end is completed using the germline J gene. The sample contains more than one DNA sequence encoding this CDR3. The V call is TRBV13-1, the J call TRBJ2-3; possibly TRBD1 for D (6 bases). In germline, CDR1 is NSHNY, CDR2 SYGAGN. The CDR3 loop spans 14 amino acids. V shed 3 bases and J shed 0 bases, with 8 bases lying between them. CDR3 bases read: TGTGCCAGCAGTGGGACAGTTAGTGCAGAA. Protein product: CASSGTVSAE. In full, the CDR3 reads CASSGTVSAETLYF.

Regarding this clone: Any gene name here is a mouse gene name. With the read ending 4 residues before the CDR3 end, the germline J gene is used to fill in that end. The gene calls are TRBV19 and TRBJ2-3; 8 bases agree with TRBD2. The CDR3 is 14 amino acids. Germline loops: CDR1 FNHDT, CDR2 SITEND (reference sequence). Trimming took 5 bases from V and 3 from J; bases not matched to a gene: 5. CDR3 region: CASSDWGEAETLYF. The part of the CDR3 DNA that was read is TGTGCCAGCAGCGACTGGGGAGAAGCAGAA.

Comment on this clone: Genes and germline are mouse. The CDR3 goes on 3 residues after the read ends, and that part is filled in from the germline J gene. This CDR3 is also generated by other DNA sequences in the sample. The chain carries TRBV1 and TRBJ1-6; weak D call: TRBD1 (5 bases). TRBJ1-6 is placed among ORFs of uncertain function. Per germline, CDR1 NSQYPW and CDR2 LRSPGD (reference sequence). This CDR3 is built from 15 residues. V lost 0 bases, J lost 4 bases, and 7 bases lay in between. The sequenced part of the CDR3 DNA is TGCACCTGCAGTGCAGACAGGGTTTATAATTCGCCC. Translating it yields CTCSADRVYNSP. The complete CDR3 sequence is CTCSADRVYNSPLYF.

In this sample, this clone turned up a few times. Genes and germline are mouse. The CDR3 end lies 4 residues beyond the end of the read and is filled in from the germline J gene. The V and J genes are TRBV19 and TRBJ1-1, with D possibly matching TRBD1 (5 bases). Germline lookup yields CDR1 FNHDT and CDR2 SITEND (reference sequence). The CDR3 has 12 amino acids. CDR3 DNA, as far as it was read: TGTGCCAGCAGTTTGAGGGGTGGA. Its protein is CASSLRGG. The entire CDR3 protein is CASSLRGGEVFF.

This clone was detected many times. The genes are named according to mouse. With the read ending 3 residues before the CDR3 end, the germline J gene is used to fill in that end. The genes are TRBV13-3 and TRBJ1-6; TRBD1 agrees at 7 bases. TRBJ1-6 is an ORF for which the function is uncertain. This CDR3 is built from 13 residues. CDR1 and CDR2 (germline): NNHDY, SYVADS. V lost 6 bases to trimming and J lost 7 bases; unmatched junction nucleotides: 4. The covered CDR3 bases are TGTGCCAGCAAACAGGGGAAGAATTCGCCC. This translates into CASKQGKNSP. The full CDR3 protein reads CASKQGKNSPLYF.